The rows below give T cell receptor beta chains drawn from one sample of a study of CD8 T cells in ankylosing spondylitis. From the 5' RACE reads, TCRdb called clonotypes with MiXCR, one entry per CDR3 protein. Of some 300,000 distinct CDR3 sequences detected, more than 20% appear once; the ten largest clones hold 3.5%. The sample consisted of blood, either unsorted or a sorted T cell fraction (not recorded which). The receptor source for this set is a female donor with ankylosing spondylitis or in good health (not recorded which). CDR3s include the opening cysteine and the closing phenylalanine or tryptophan. Each record gives: V gene, J gene, D gene, clone size, CDR3 protein, CDR3 DNA. D genes are given only for firm matches. The size of a clone is reported for some rows only, either as once, few or many, or as a class for expanded clones.

TRBV12-3/TRBV12-4,TRBJ2-5,.,.,CASAPGTAQETQHF,TGTGCCAGCGCACCCGGGACTGCACAAGAGACCCAGCACTTC
TRBV29-1,TRBJ2-1,TRBD2,many,CSLSGRVTDEQFF,TGCAGCCTTAGCGGGAGGGTAACGGATGAGCAGTTCTTC
TRBV20-1,TRBJ2-2,.,.,CSARDLTTGELFF,TGCAGTGCTAGAGATCTGACAACCGGGGAGCTGTTTTTT
TRBV20-1,TRBJ1-2,TRBD1,many,CSATQGVVGGYGYTF,TGCAGTGCTACCCAGGGGGTAGTTGGAGGCTATGGCTACACCTTC
TRBV5-1,TRBJ2-1,.,many,CASSSGTNNEQFF,TGCGCCAGCAGCTCTGGGACCAACAATGAGCAGTTCTTC
TRBV7-9,TRBJ1-6,.,.,CASSGTEDSPLHF,TGTGCCAGCTCCGGGACTGAAGATTCACCCCTCCACTTT
TRBV20-1,TRBJ1-1,.,many,CSAGGVNTEAFF,TGCAGTGCCGGGGGGGTGAACACTGAAGCTTTCTTT
TRBV6-1,TRBJ2-1,.,.,CASSPLLVSRGYEQFF,TGTGCCAGCAGTCCCCTACTAGTTTCGCGTGGCTATGAGCAGTTCTTC
TRBV7-2,TRBJ2-7,.,few,CASSFREELWGEQYF,TGTGCCAGCAGCTTCCGAGAGGAGCTTTGGGGGGAGCAGTACTTC
TRBV12-3/TRBV12-4,TRBJ2-1,.,.,CASTPSVWREGEQFF,TGTGCCAGCACCCCTAGCGTCTGGCGGGAAGGTGAGCAGTTCTTC
TRBV9,TRBJ2-3,.,.,CASSVTRGADTQYF,TGTGCCAGCAGCGTAACCAGGGGAGCAGATACGCAGTATTTT
TRBV20-1,TRBJ1-2,.,few,CSARVSSYGYTF,TGCAGTGCTAGAGTCTCATCCTATGGCTACACCTTC
TRBV16,TRBJ2-1,.,.,CASSQYAGSYNEQFF,TGTGCCAGCAGCCAATACGCCGGTTCCTACAATGAGCAGTTCTTC
TRBV30,TRBJ1-4,.,.,CAWSPTELSNGKLFF,TGTGCCTGGAGTCCTACGGAGTTATCGAACGGAAAACTGTTTTTT
TRBV20-1,TRBJ2-7,.,.,CSGSYEQPYEQYF,TGCAGTGGGAGTTACGAACAACCCTACGAGCAGTACTTC
TRBV30,TRBJ1-1,.,few,CAWSGGSLGTEAFF,TGTGCCTGGAGTGGCGGGAGTTTAGGCACTGAAGCTTTCTTT
TRBV12-3/TRBV12-4,TRBJ2-1,.,.,CASSLGPRVDEQFF,TGTGCCAGCAGTTTAGGGCCCCGAGTGGATGAGCAGTTCTTC
TRBV12-5,TRBJ2-7,TRBD1,.,CASGASGQGGEQYF,TGTGCTAGTGGTGCATCGGGACAGGGCGGCGAGCAGTACTTC
TRBV20-1,TRBJ2-7,TRBD2,.,CSASGSGIPYEQYF,TGCAGTGCTAGTGGTAGCGGGATCCCCTACGAGCAGTACTTC
TRBV14,TRBJ2-1,.,many,CASSYLRKGYEQFF,TGTGCCAGCAGCTACCTCCGAAAGGGCTATGAGCAGTTCTTC
TRBV7-9,TRBJ1-1,TRBD1,.,CASIITGGRRTEAFF,TGTGCCAGCATAATAACAGGGGGCAGGCGAACTGAAGCTTTCTTT
TRBV6-1,TRBJ1-1,.,.,CASTGPVGNTEAFF,TGTGCCAGCACCGGTCCCGTGGGGAACACTGAAGCTTTCTTT
TRBV4-3,TRBJ2-1,TRBD2,few,CASSQEASGFSYNEQFF,TGCGCCAGCAGCCAAGAAGCTAGCGGATTCTCCTACAATGAGCAGTTCTTC
TRBV5-8,TRBJ1-2,.,few,CASSLTGQPDYGYTF,TGTGCCAGCAGCCTGACCGGACAGCCGGACTATGGCTACACCTTC
TRBV12-5,TRBJ1-1,.,many,CASASSVRGTEAFF,TGTGCTAGTGCCTCTTCGGTAAGGGGAACTGAAGCTTTCTTT
TRBV6-1,TRBJ1-5,.,.,CASKRQPASGGPQHF,TGTGCCAGCAAAAGGCAGCCGGCCTCAGGTGGGCCCCAGCATTTT
TRBV7-2,TRBJ2-1,TRBD2,few,CASSLSRTSGRMAQFF,TGTGCCAGCAGCTTATCAAGGACTAGCGGGAGAATGGCGCAGTTCTTC
TRBV28,TRBJ1-3,TRBD1,few,CASSKTGALSGNTIYF,TGTGCCAGCAGTAAGACAGGGGCCCTCTCTGGAAACACCATATATTTT
TRBV9,TRBJ2-3,.,.,CASSVVGTDTQYF,TGTGCCAGCAGCGTAGTAGGAACAGATACGCAGTATTTT
TRBV18,TRBJ2-7,.,.,CASSPNPPPLNEQYF,TGTGCCAGCTCACCGAACCCCCCGCCTTTAAACGAGCAGTACTTC
TRBV7-2,TRBJ2-3,.,.,CASSSTLGAPDTQYF,TGTGCCAGCAGCTCAACCTTAGGGGCCCCAGATACGCAGTATTTT
TRBV6-1,TRBJ1-2,.,.,CASSEFFLGSYGYTF,TGTGCCAGCAGTGAATTCTTCTTAGGTTCCTATGGCTACACCTTC
TRBV19,TRBJ1-5,TRBD1,.,CASRWQGVMSNQPQHF,TGTGCCAGTCGGTGGCAGGGGGTGATGAGCAATCAGCCCCAGCATTTT